Each of the 31 T cell receptor beta chains below was sequenced from the same sample in a study of shared clonotypes between healthy human individuals. Sequencing was performed with immunoSEQ multiplex PCR; in TCRdb, only in-frame clones are kept and a portion is missing. The sample yields over a million clones, approximately 96% seen once. Source material: naive CD4+ T cells sorted from blood. Regarding subset: CD45RA+ positively selected. These TCRs come from a man aged 30 to 39 in good health.

The CDR3 nucleotides are TGCACCTACAGGGGATATGGCTACACCTTC. Translated: CTYRGYGYTF. The chain couples TRBV20-1 to TRBJ1-2; 7 positions match TRBD1. This CDR3 has 10 amino acids. The V gene's germline CDR1 is DFQATT and CDR2 SNEGSKA (reference sequence).

This sequence joins TRBV28 and TRBJ2-7, with D perhaps TRBD1 (8 bases). Germline CDR1 and CDR2: MDHEN and SYDVKM. The CDR3 spans 14 residues. The ends were cut back, 6 bases at V and 5 bases at J, with 17 bases in the middle. CDR3 loop: CASRAGDRFHEQYF. In DNA form, the CDR3 reads TGTGCCAGCAGGGCGGGGGACAGGTTCCACGAGCAGTACTTC. The full variable domain, completed using reference TRBV28 and TRBJ2-7, is DVKVTQSSRYLVKRTGEKVFLECVQDMDHENMFWYRQDPGLGLRLIYFSYDVKMKEKGDIPEGYSVSREKKERFSLILESASTNQTSMYLCASRAGDRFHEQYFGPGTRLTVT.

The chain employs TRBV7-2 and TRBJ1-2; possibly TRBD1 for D (6 bases). Germline-derived CDR1 and CDR2 are SGHTA and FQGNSA. The CDR3 is 15 amino acids. Trimming shortened V by 4 bases and J by 4 bases, and 16 bases separated the two germline ends. Here the CDR3 reads CASSSTPTGRYGYTF. Written as DNA, the CDR3 is TGTGCCAGCAGCTCAACTCCGACAGGCCGCTATGGCTACACCTTC. Full variable domain (missing parts from reference TRBV7-2 and TRBJ1-2): GAGVSQSPSNKVTEKGKDVELRCDPISGHTALYWYRQSLGQGLEFLIYFQGNSAPDKSGLPSDRFSAERTGGSVSTLTIQRTQQEDSAVYLCASSSTPTGRYGYTFGSGTRLTVV.

The CDR3 reads CASSPPRDRYNEQFF. The CDR3 DNA follows: TGTGCCAGCAGCCCTCCAAGGGACAGATACAATGAGCAGTTCTTC. The genes are TRBV9 and TRBJ2-1, with 7 bases identical to TRBD1. The germline V gene has CDR1 SGDLS and CDR2 YYNGEE. The CDR3 extends over 15 amino acids. V dropped 4 bases and J dropped 4; count of bases not matched to a gene: 8. Variable domain in full (rest from reference TRBV9 and TRBJ2-1): DSGVTQTPKHLITATGQRVTLRCSPRSGDLSVYWYQQSLDQGLQFLIQYYNGEERAKGNILERFSAQQFPDLHSELNLSSLELGDSALYFCASSPPRDRYNEQFFGPGTRLTVL.

V and J are TRBV5-1 and TRBJ1-1; the D gene is possibly TRBD1 (5 bases). CDR3 size: 13 residues. CDR1 SGHRS and CDR2 YFSETQ come from the germline V gene. V lost 4 bases and J 4 bases, leaving 11 bases between the germline ends. The CDR3, as DNA: TGCGCCAGCAGCCGGGACCTAATCACTGAAGCTTTCTTT. Its protein product is CASSRDLITEAFF.

In DNA form, the CDR3 reads TGTGCCAGCAGTTTATCCCGCCTGGGACTAAAGTTACTAAAGGACGAGCAGTACTTC. This sequence encodes CASSLSRLGLKLLKDEQYF. V is TRBV27 and J is TRBJ2-7; 7 bases match TRBD2. CDR3 size: 19 residues. Trimming cost V 0 bases and J 5 bases; bases outside gene matches: 19. CDR1 and CDR2 from the germline V gene are MNHEY and SMNVEV (reference sequence).

V usage is TRBV6-1 and J usage is TRBJ2-7; D unresolved. Trimming pared 1 base from V and 0 bases from J, leaving 13 bases between. The germline gives CDR1 MNHNS, CDR2 SASEGT. CDR3 length equals 16 residues. CDR3 nucleotide sequence: TGTGCCAGCAGTGAAGTAGGCGGTACGGGCTCCTACGAGCAGTACTTC. Residues: CASSEVGGTGSYEQYF.

V gene TRBV19 combines with J gene TRBJ2-2; no definite D call. Trimming cost V 0 bases and J 3 bases, with 8 bases left between them. Germline V gene data show CDR1 as LNHDA and CDR2 as SQIVND (reference sequence). The CDR3 length is 15 residues. The CDR3 spells CASSIDWVDTGELFF. The CDR3 coding sequence is TGTGCCAGTAGTATAGATTGGGTCGACACCGGGGAGCTGTTTTTT.

The chain has TRBV6-4 and TRBJ2-2, with D perhaps TRBD2 (5 bases). Germline CDR1 MRHNA, CDR2 SNTAGT. Trimming removed 6 bases from V and 5 bases from J, with 19 bases in between. This CDR3 spans 16 amino acids. The DNA of the CDR3 is TGTGCCAGCAGCCCCTCCGTACACGGGGAAACCGGGGAGCTGTTTTTT. It codes for CASSPSVHGETGELFF.

J is TRBJ2-2 and V is TRBV29-1; 8 bases align to TRBD2. Germline values: CDR1 SQVTM, CDR2 ANQGSEA. V dropped 7 bases and J dropped 6; count of bases not matched to a gene: 10. This CDR3 is built from 14 residues. As DNA, the CDR3 is TGCAGCGCATTGGGACTAGTTCTCCCCGGGGAGCTGTTTTTT. This sequence encodes CSALGLVLPGELFF.

The chain uses TRBV25-1 and TRBJ2-7; 7 bases align to TRBD1. Trimming cost V 3 bases and J 0 bases; bases outside gene matches: 8. This CDR3 is 16 amino acids long. Germline V gives CDR1 MGHDK, CDR2 SYGVNS. The CDR3 reads CASSDLGQAFSYEQYF. CDR3 DNA: TGTGCCAGCAGTGATCTTGGACAGGCGTTCTCCTACGAGCAGTACTTC.

The rearrangement joins TRBV6-5 to TRBJ1-1; no clear D gene. Germline V lookup: CDR1 MNHEY, CDR2 SVGAGI. CDR3 length: 13 amino acids. Trimming pared 5 bases from V and 9 bases from J, leaving 16 bases between. The CDR3 nucleotides are TGTGCCAGCAGTCTACGACAAGCCCACAAAGCTTTCTTT. Translated, it gives CASSLRQAHKAFF.

The chain has TRBV18 and TRBJ2-4; D uncertain. The CDR3 length is 16 residues. The germline gives CDR1 KGHSH, CDR2 LQKENI. Trimming stripped 4 bases from V and 6 bases from J, with 19 bases between. CDR3 DNA sequence: TGTGCCAGCTCACTGAAAATAACCAGGAATGGAAACATTCAGTACTTC. This translates into CASSLKITRNGNIQYF.

CDR3 in amino acids: CASSIDPWTEAFF. The CDR3 DNA follows: TGTGCCAGTAGTATAGATCCGTGGACTGAAGCTTTCTTT. The V call is TRBV19, the J call TRBJ1-1, with D unresolved. CDR1 is LNHDA and CDR2 is SQIVND in the germline V gene (reference sequence). Trimming cost V 0 bases and J 5 bases, with 7 bases left between them. The CDR3 covers 13 residues. Full variable domain (remainder filled in from reference TRBV19 and TRBJ1-1): DGGITQSPKYLFRKEGQNVTLSCEQNLNHDAMYWYRQDPGQGLRLIYYSQIVNDFQKGDIAEGYSVSREKKESFPLTVTSAQKNPTAFYLCASSIDPWTEAFFGQGTRLTVV.

On this clone itself: Other DNA variants within this sample encode the same CDR3. CDR3 nucleotide sequence: TGCAGTGCTACGCTCGCCTACGAGCAGTACTTC. It is translated as CSATLAYEQYF. The rearrangement links TRBV20-1 to TRBJ2-7; D is undetermined. V was cut by 4 bases and J by 2 bases, with 6 bases left in between. Per germline, CDR1 DFQATT and CDR2 SNEGSKA (reference sequence). CDR3 length equals 11 residues.

The genes are TRBV6-5 and TRBJ2-5, with 8 positions matching TRBD1. This CDR3 is 15 amino acids long. The J segment lost 3 bases and the V segment lost 5 bases, leaving 8 bases of the junction unmatched. The germline V gene encodes CDR1 MNHEY and CDR2 SVGAGI. The CDR3 spells CASSSRQGSKETQYF. CDR3 sequence (DNA): TGTGCCAGCAGTAGCCGACAGGGGTCAAAAGAGACCCAGTACTTC.

V gene TRBV19 combines with J gene TRBJ2-7; unclear D gene. Germline values: CDR1 LNHDA, CDR2 SQIVND (reference sequence). There are 13 residues in the CDR3. V was cut by 4 bases and J by 2 bases, with 9 bases left in between. The CDR3 loop reads CASSKTATYEQYF. DNA for the CDR3: TGTGCCAGTAGTAAAACAGCGACCTACGAGCAGTACTTC.

The table lists this clone with a count of one. Other DNA sequences in the same sample also yield this CDR3. The chain combines TRBV29-1 with TRBJ1-2, with D possibly matching TRBD1 (5 bases). V gave up 3 bases and J gave up 1 base, with 6 bases separating them. Germline assignment: CDR1 SQVTM and CDR2 ANQGSEA. CDR3 size: 12 residues. CDR3 sequence reads: CSVDRVNYGYTF. CDR3 nucleotides: TGCAGCGTTGACAGGGTTAACTATGGCTACACCTTC.

A remark on this clone: Other DNA sequences of this sample code for an identical CDR3. The chain couples TRBV5-5 to TRBJ1-1, with D hard to call. The V end was cut by 2 bases, the J end by 1 base, with 6 bases between. The CDR3 runs to 13 residues. Germline CDR1 reads SGHKS; CDR2 reads YYEKEE (reference sequence). The CDR3 is CASSLGPNTEAFF. CDR3 bases: TGTGCCAGCAGCTTAGGTCCGAACACTGAAGCTTTCTTT.

The V gene is TRBV19, the J gene TRBJ2-2; D uncertain. The CDR3 contains 14 residues. The V gene's germline CDR1 is LNHDA and CDR2 SQIVND (reference sequence). Trimming left V 6 bases short and J 0 bases short, with 8 bases between. CDR3 in amino acids: CASRSPPNTGELFF. The CDR3 DNA is TGTGCCAGTAGATCCCCGCCGAACACCGGGGAGCTGTTTTTT.

The chain carries TRBV10-1 and TRBJ1-3; D is undetermined. From germline, CDR1 is WNHNN and CDR2 SYGVQD (reference sequence). Trimming shortened V by 4 bases and J by 0 bases, and 10 bases separated the two germline ends. The CDR3 length is 15 residues. The CDR3 is CASSGGSSSGNTIYF. The CDR3 nucleotides are TGCGCCAGCAGTGGGGGTTCCAGCTCTGGAAACACCATATATTTT.

This clone appeared once. This chain links TRBV9 with TRBJ2-7; D possibly corresponds to TRBD1 (5 bases). Germline assignment: CDR1 SGDLS and CDR2 YYNGEE. Trimming took 0 bases from V and 5 from J, leaving 15 bases between them. This CDR3 spans 15 amino acids. The CDR3 DNA reads as TGTGCCAGCAGCGTAGTTGGGGCCCGGACCGACGAGCAGTACTTC. This codes for CASSVVGARTDEQYF.

The V gene is TRBV5-4, the J gene TRBJ2-7; D is ambiguous. The CDR3 has 12 amino acids. Trimming took off 0 bases at V and 5 bases at J, with 6 bases between the two ends. The germline V gene has CDR1 SGHNT and CDR2 YYREEE (reference sequence). Here the CDR3 DNA reads TGTGCCAGCAGCTTGGAGCTCCACGAGCAGTACTTC. Translating it yields CASSLELHEQYF.

The chain is built from TRBV11-2 and TRBJ2-5; D remains ambiguous. The CDR3 totals 15 residues. Trimming took 5 bases from V and 3 from J, leaving 16 bases between them. Germline assignment: CDR1 SGHAT and CDR2 FQNNGV. CDR3 nucleotides: TGTGCCAGCAGCACCAGCCCTGGCAGAGAAGAGACCCAGTACTTC. Protein: CASSTSPGREETQYF.

The chain is built from TRBV2 and TRBJ2-1, with 7 bases lining up with TRBD1. The CDR3 sequence is 14 residues long. The junction had 5 bases not matched to a gene; V was cut back by 7 bases and J by 2 bases. Germline V lookup: CDR1 SNHLY, CDR2 FYNNEI. The chain's CDR3 is CASKYRGPYNEQFF. DNA for the CDR3: TGTGCCAGCAAATACAGGGGCCCCTACAATGAGCAGTTCTTC.

Remarks on this clone: The sample contains more than one DNA sequence encoding this CDR3. This CDR3 is CASSIDRGTDTQYF. The CDR3 DNA is TGTGCCAGTAGTATAGACAGGGGTACAGATACGCAGTATTTT. The chain combines TRBV19 with TRBJ2-3; TRBD1 is a possible D gene (6 bases). Germline CDR1 is LNHDA and CDR2 is SQIVND (reference sequence). The ends were cut back, 0 bases at V and 3 bases at J, with 7 bases in the middle. This CDR3 region has 14 residues.

The rearrangement uses TRBV5-1 and TRBJ2-7; D is perhaps TRBD2 (6 bases). CDR1 and CDR2 (germline): SGHRS, YFSETQ. CDR3 length: 14 residues. V shed 3 bases and J shed 7 bases, with 17 bases lying between them. CDR3 nucleotide sequence: TGCGCCAGCAGCTCGGGACTTCCCCCCGTGGAGCAGTACTTC. It specifies CASSSGLPPVEQYF. The complete variable domain, with remaining parts taken from reference TRBV5-1 and TRBJ2-7, reads KAGVTQTPRYLIKTRGQQVTLSCSPISGHRSVSWYQQTPGQGLQFLFEYFSETQRNKGNFPGRFSGRQFSNSRSEMNVSTLELGDSALYLCASSSGLPPVEQYFGPGTRLTVT.

The chain is built from TRBV28 and TRBJ1-5, with D tentatively TRBD1 (5 bases). V lost 3 bases, J lost 1 base, and 16 bases lay in between. Germline-derived CDR1 and CDR2 are MDHEN and SYDVKM. There are 17 residues in the CDR3. CDR3 coding DNA: TGTGCCAGCAGTTTGAGAGGGGCGGGGTTGAGCAATCAGCCCCAGCATTTT. This sequence encodes CASSLRGAGLSNQPQHF. Looking up the rest from reference TRBV28 and TRBJ1-5 gives the full variable domain: DVKVTQSSRYLVKRTGEKVFLECVQDMDHENMFWYRQDPGLGLRLIYFSYDVKMKEKGDIPEGYSVSREKKERFSLILESASTNQTSMYLCASSLRGAGLSNQPQHFGDGTRLSIL.

The chain is built from TRBV28 and TRBJ2-5; 12 bases are shared with TRBD1. Germline-derived CDR1 and CDR2 are MDHEN and SYDVKM. This CDR3 contains 14 residues. J gave up 6 bases and V 5 bases, and 4 bases lay outside the gene matches. The CDR3: CASSLGQGAKTQYF. CDR3 DNA: TGTGCCAGCAGTCTGGGACAGGGGGCAAAGACCCAGTACTTC. The full variable domain, completed using reference TRBV28 and TRBJ2-5, is DVKVTQSSRYLVKRTGEKVFLECVQDMDHENMFWYRQDPGLGLRLIYFSYDVKMKEKGDIPEGYSVSREKKERFSLILESASTNQTSMYLCASSLGQGAKTQYFGPGTRLLVL.

A single count supports this clone. The chain joins TRBV7-2 to TRBJ2-7; 7 bases are shared with TRBD1. The CDR3 covers 16 residues. The germline gives CDR1 SGHTA, CDR2 FQGNSA. The ends lost 0 bases at V and 9 bases at J; junction bases unmatched: 14. The CDR3 region is CASSLAPGQRGSGQYF. The CDR3 DNA reads TGTGCCAGCAGCTTAGCACCGGGACAGAGGGGATCAGGGCAGTACTTC.

The V and J genes are TRBV30 and TRBJ2-5; 12 nucleotides line up with TRBD2. The V gene end was trimmed by 1 base and the J gene end by 1 base; junction bases not matched to a gene: 7. This CDR3 contains 17 residues. In germline, CDR1 is GTSNPN, CDR2 SVGIG (reference sequence). CDR3: CAWSGRRTSGTQETQYF. The DNA of the CDR3 is TGTGCCTGGAGTGGCCGACGGACTAGCGGGACCCAAGAGACCCAGTACTTC. Combining the CDR3 with reference TRBV30 and TRBJ2-5 gives the whole variable domain SQTIHQWPATLVQPVGSPLSLECTVEGTSNPNLYWYRQAAGRGLQLLFYSVGIGQISSEVPQNLSASRPQDRQFILSSKKLLLSDSGFYLCAWSGRRTSGTQETQYFGPGTRLLVL.